A selection of T cell receptor beta chains follows, all from one sample in a study of early T cells in non-severe SARS-CoV-2 infection. TCRdb processed the 5' RACE reads anew with MiXCR; each CDR3 protein has one entry. This repertoire shows 35,000 to 40,000 distinct CDR3 sequences, roughly 6.2% found once; its top ten account for 20% to 30%. The sequenced sample was whole blood. These receptors all come from an adult who was a healthcare worker with PCR-confirmed SARS-CoV-2 infection or an uninfected control (not recorded which). CDR3s include the opening cysteine and the closing phenylalanine or tryptophan. D genes are given only for firm matches. Size values are once, few and many counts, or a class for expanded clones, and some rows have none.

D,J,V,size,CDR3,DNA
-,TRBJ2-7,TRBV6-2/TRBV6-3,many,CASSYSTVGPYEQYF,TGTGCCAGCAGTTACTCGACAGTGGGTCCCTACGAGCAGTACTTC
TRBD1,TRBJ2-5,TRBV5-5,-,CASSSPGTGYPHRQETQYF,TGTGCCAGCAGCTCACCTGGGACAGGGTACCCCCATCGCCAAGAGACCCAGTACTTC
-,TRBJ2-3,TRBV9,many,CASSGTESGTPLYTQYF,TGTGCCAGCAGCGGGACAGAGAGCGGGACCCCTCTTTATACGCAGTATTTT
-,TRBJ2-1,TRBV2,few,CASSEVNRASYNEQFF,TGTGCCAGCAGTGAGGTCAACAGGGCATCCTACAATGAGCAGTTCTTC
-,TRBJ2-7,TRBV5-4,many,CASSLGGRSYEQYF,TGTGCCAGCAGCTTGGGGGGACGATCCTACGAGCAGTACTTC
TRBD1,TRBJ2-1,TRBV7-9,many,CASSLGGQGGLRGEQFF,TGTGCCAGCAGCTTAGGGGGACAGGGCGGACTACGGGGTGAGCAGTTCTTC
-,TRBJ2-3,TRBV27,few,CASSLSRGDTQYF,TGTGCCAGCAGTTTATCGAGGGGGGATACGCAGTATTTT
-,TRBJ1-1,TRBV7-9,few,CASSLILGARTEAFF,TGTGCCAGCAGCTTAATCCTGGGGGCCAGGACTGAAGCTTTCTTT
TRBD1,TRBJ1-4,TRBV18,many,CASSPTGRSLFAPPEKLFF,TGTGCCAGCTCCCCGACAGGGCGGTCTCTTTTTGCCCCCCCTGAAAAACTGTTTTTT
-,TRBJ2-3,TRBV7-9,many,CASKTAGSSTDTQYF,TGTGCCAGCAAGACGGCAGGTTCTAGCACAGATACGCAGTATTTT
-,TRBJ2-1,TRBV11-3,many,CASSTTERNEQFF,TGTGCCAGCAGCACGACCGAGAGGAATGAGCAGTTCTTC
-,TRBJ1-1,TRBV6-6,few,CATRAGQPYTEAFF,TGTGCCACCCGGGCCGGACAGCCTTACACTGAAGCTTTCTTT
-,TRBJ2-1,TRBV5-1,many,CASRLSENEQFF,TGCGCCAGCAGGCTGTCGGAGAATGAGCAGTTCTTC
-,TRBJ2-1,TRBV20-1,many,CSAREWTTGNEQFF,TGCAGTGCTAGAGAGTGGACCACTGGTAATGAGCAGTTCTTC
-,TRBJ1-6,TRBV15,many,CATSRERSGGRPLHF,TGTGCCACCAGCAGAGAACGAAGCGGGGGGCGGCCCCTCCACTTT
-,TRBJ2-2,TRBV5-1,-,CASSLAPGTRSGELFF,TGCGCCAGCAGCTTGGCTCCAGGGACGCGGTCCGGGGAGCTGTTTTTT
-,TRBJ2-1,TRBV2,-,CASSGRGSSYNEQFF,TGTGCCAGCAGTGGGCGGGGTAGCTCCTACAATGAGCAGTTCTTC
-,TRBJ2-6,TRBV7-6,many,CASSVQANSGANVLTF,TGTGCCAGCAGCGTCCAGGCGAACTCTGGGGCCAACGTCCTGACTTTC
TRBD2,TRBJ2-5,TRBV18,many,CASSRPVAGAFQETQYF,TGTGCCAGCTCACGACCGGTAGCGGGGGCCTTCCAAGAGACCCAGTACTTC
-,TRBJ1-3,TRBV4-2,many,CASSQVGTSGNTIYF,TGTGCCAGCAGCCAAGTGGGGACGTCTGGAAACACCATATATTTT
-,TRBJ2-5,TRBV7-7,many,CASSFHGQETQYF,TGTGCTAGCAGCTTTCACGGACAAGAGACCCAGTACTTC
TRBD2,TRBJ2-1,TRBV7-2,-,CASSLEAGVNEQFF,TGTGCCAGCAGCCTCGAAGCGGGAGTCAATGAGCAGTTCTTC
-,TRBJ2-1,TRBV3-1,-,CASSPRPQGRSWNEQFF,TGTGCCAGCAGCCCTAGGCCTCAGGGGCGTAGCTGGAATGAGCAGTTCTTC
TRBD1,TRBJ1-4,TRBV20-1,-,CSARKGAGLYEKLFF,TGCAGTGCTAGGAAGGGGGCAGGGCTTTATGAAAAACTGTTTTTT
TRBD2,TRBJ2-1,TRBV7-7,many,CASSPSLAGGRNEQFF,TGTGCTAGCAGCCCGTCTCTAGCGGGGGGGCGCAATGAGCAGTTCTTC
TRBD2,TRBJ2-1,TRBV28,many,CASSLRREYDEQFF,TGTGCCAGCAGTTTAAGGCGGGAGTACGATGAGCAGTTCTTC
TRBD1,TRBJ1-2,TRBV2,-,CASRRQGADLGYTF,TGTGCCAGCAGGAGACAGGGGGCGGATTTAGGCTACACCTTC
TRBD2,TRBJ2-7,TRBV28,many,CASRSGLGVHEQYF,TGTGCCAGCAGATCGGGACTAGGGGTCCACGAGCAGTACTTC
-,TRBJ2-1,TRBV5-4,-,CASSFSRVSSYNEQFF,TGTGCCAGCAGCTTCTCTAGGGTGAGCTCCTACAATGAGCAGTTCTTC
-,TRBJ1-5,TRBV7-2,-,CASSYGLFLNQPQHF,TGTGCCAGCAGTTACGGCTTGTTTCTCAATCAGCCCCAGCATTTT
-,TRBJ2-2,TRBV2,many,CASSVGGGELFF,TGTGCCAGCAGTGTTGGGGGCGGGGAGCTGTTTTTT
-,TRBJ2-3,TRBV7-9,many,CASSRGEDTQYF,TGTGCCAGCAGCAGGGGTGAAGATACGCAGTATTTT
-,TRBJ1-2,TRBV19,many,CASTREAGVDYGYTF,TGTGCCAGTACCAGGGAGGCGGGTGTGGACTATGGCTACACCTTC
-,TRBJ1-5,TRBV12-3/TRBV12-4,many,CASSPRTSIKPQHF,TGTGCCAGCAGTCCGCGTACCTCAATCAAGCCCCAGCATTTT
TRBD1,TRBJ2-7,TRBV18,many,CASSPGDREQYF,TGTGCCAGCTCACCAGGGGACAGGGAGCAGTACTTC
TRBD2,TRBJ2-5,TRBV6-1,few,CASSEVPGGRETQYF,TGTGCCAGCAGTGAAGTCCCGGGAGGCAGAGAGACCCAGTACTTC
-,TRBJ1-6,TRBV12-3/TRBV12-4,-,CASSRAFSGSQHNSPLHF,TGTGCCAGCAGTAGAGCCTTTAGTGGGTCTCAGCATAATTCACCCCTCCACTTT
TRBD2,TRBJ2-3,TRBV7-2,few,CASKAGGPWATDTQYF,TGTGCCAGCAAGGCGGGGGGGCCTTGGGCGACAGATACGCAGTATTTT
-,TRBJ2-7,TRBV27,many,CASSLGVLENEQYF,TGTGCCAGCAGTTTGGGCGTCCTTGAAAACGAGCAGTACTTC
-,TRBJ2-7,TRBV20-1,-,CSARQEDEQYF,TGCAGTGCTAGACAGGAGGACGAGCAGTACTTC
-,TRBJ1-2,TRBV12-3/TRBV12-4,-,CASSLYGEYTF,TGTGCCAGCAGTTTGTACGGGGAGTACACCTTC
TRBD1,TRBJ2-2,TRBV24-1,few,CATSDSGTGKGTGELFF,TGTGCCACCAGTGACTCCGGGACAGGGAAAGGCACCGGGGAGCTGTTTTTT
-,TRBJ2-6,TRBV21-1,-,CASSKLGSPSGANVLTF,TGTGCCAGCAGCAAATTGGGGTCCCCCTCTGGGGCCAACGTCCTGACTTTC
TRBD1,TRBJ1-2,TRBV20-1,few,CSAGDRGPNGYTF,TGCAGTGCTGGGGACAGGGGGCCGAATGGCTACACCTTC
TRBD2,TRBJ2-1,TRBV7-6,many,CASSSFGGKVANEQFF,TGTGCCAGCAGTTCGTTCGGGGGGAAGGTTGCGAATGAGCAGTTCTTC
TRBD1,TRBJ2-3,TRBV15,-,CATSGRQGVGDTQYF,TGTGCCACCAGCGGAAGACAGGGCGTGGGAGATACGCAGTATTTT
-,TRBJ1-1,TRBV12-3/TRBV12-4,medium-sized,CASSPTRTEAFF,TGTGCCAGCAGCCCCACGCGCACTGAAGCTTTCTTT
-,TRBJ1-3,TRBV7-9,few,CASSFGAASGNTIYF,TGTGCCAGCAGCTTTGGGGCAGCCTCTGGAAACACCATATATTTT
-,TRBJ2-3,TRBV7-8,-,CASSPRQVTDTQYF,TGTGCCAGCAGCCCCCGACAGGTCACAGATACGCAGTATTTT
TRBD1,TRBJ2-7,TRBV14,many,CASSQSRDRMVYEQYF,TGTGCCAGCAGCCAATCACGGGACAGGATGGTTTACGAGCAGTACTTC
-,TRBJ1-1,TRBV18,many,CASSPNGNTEAFF,TGTGCCAGCTCACCAAACGGGAACACTGAAGCTTTCTTT